The sequence of this T cell receptor (beta chain) was determined in a study of beta chain features in type 1 diabetes. Study findings and constraints: Across all four CD4+ subsets, people with type 1 diabetes showed modestly shorter TCRB CDR3s.

Trimming removed 6 bases from V and 1 base from J, with 6 bases in between. CDR1 is LNHDA and CDR2 is SQIVND in the germline V gene (reference sequence). This CDR3 is 12 amino acids long. To note about this clone: Its matching antigen is unknown. Other nucleotide sequences in the sample specify the same CDR3.

Expressed TCRB transcripts got sequenced, as all isolated RNA was reverse transcribed. Some clones are missing from TCRdb's copy, which holds only in-frame ones; the method was immunoSEQ multiplex PCR. Seen here are a few hundred thousand clones, around 12% observed once, and the top ten hold around 0.0099%. The TCR originated in a woman between 18 and 29 years old with type 1 diabetes. The sample was naive CD4+ T cells from blood. The chain links TRBV19 to TRBJ1-1; D not resolved. Written as DNA, the CDR3 is TGTGCCAGTAGCCGACAGAACACTGAAGCTTTCTTT. This codes for CASSRQNTEAFF. Supplemented by reference TRBV19 and TRBJ1-1, the full variable domain reads DGGITQSPKYLFRKEGQNVTLSCEQNLNHDAMYWYRQDPGQGLRLIYYSQIVNDFQKGDIAEGYSVSREKKESFPLTVTSAQKNPTAFYLCASSRQNTEAFFGQGTRLTVV.